The clone carrying this T cell receptor (beta chain) was seen a handful of times. Its specificity is not known. The data stem from a study of response to subunit inactivated influenza vaccine. Study-wide points: Each seasonal influenza vaccination recruits few new T cells, the authors suggested.

CDR1 and CDR2 (germline): SGHAT, FQNNGV. Trimming shortened V by 1 base and J by 5 bases, and 14 bases separated the two germline ends. This CDR3 contains 15 residues. TCRdb ran MiXCR on the RT-PCR reads and lists one entry per CDR3 protein. Altogether some 800,000 distinct CDR3 sequences are present, around 21% being singletons, with the ten largest covering more than 8.5%. This material consisted of PBMCs from blood, taken roughly 5 days after vaccination. This TCR was sampled from a man over 45 who received an inactivated influenza vaccine. The V gene is TRBV11-2, the J gene TRBJ2-5, with D unclear. CDR3 nucleotide sequence: TGTGCCAGCAGCTTAGGGCTCCTTAAGAGGGAGACCCAGTACTTC. As protein: CASSLGLLKRETQYF.